The 5 T cell receptor beta chains below were found in one sample sequenced in a study of blood T cell repertoires in COVID-19. Method: immunoSEQ multiplex PCR; TCRdb's copy keeps in-frame clones and lacks some. The data show about 170,000 clones, around nine tenths seen once. The sequencing sample was made of PBMCs or T cells enriched from blood (not recorded which). The receptors were gathered from a woman between 18 and 29 years old who had recovered from COVID-19.

The V call is TRBV6-5, the J call TRBJ1-6; D remains unclear. Trimming left V 2 bases short and J 6 bases short, with 14 bases between. The length of the CDR3 is 16 residues. Looked up from germline, CDR1 is MNHEY and CDR2 is SVGAGI. This CDR3 reads CASSYRGEPLNSPLHF. Here the CDR3 DNA reads TGTGCCAGCAGTTACCGCGGGGAGCCCCTTAATTCACCCCTCCACTTT.

The rearrangement uses TRBV30 and TRBJ1-5; a possible D gene is TRBD1 (6 bases). Germline CDR1 GTSNPN, CDR2 SVGIG (reference sequence). This CDR3 is built from 18 residues. The germline V and J ends were trimmed by 1 base and 2 bases, with 21 bases remaining between them. Here the CDR3 reads CAWSGPGRTGTGNQPQHF. The CDR3 DNA is TGTGCCTGGAGTGGACCCGGCCGTACAGGGACGGGCAATCAGCCCCAGCATTTT.

The chain links TRBV7-9 to TRBJ2-7; no clear D. Germline lookup yields CDR1 SEHNR and CDR2 FQNEAQ (reference sequence). The CDR3 is 12 residues long. Trimming took 5 bases from V and 0 from J, leaving 5 bases between them. Written as DNA, the CDR3 is TGTGCCAGCAGCATCCTCTCCTACGAGCAGTACTTC. It specifies CASSILSYEQYF. The whole variable domain, remainder taken from reference TRBV7-9 and TRBJ2-7, is DTGVSQNPRHKITKRGQNVTFRCDPISEHNRLYWYRQTLGQGPEFLTYFQNEAQLEKSRLLSDRFSAERPKGSFSTLEIQRTEQGDSAMYLCASSILSYEQYFGPGTRLTVT.

The rearrangement joins TRBV6-5 to TRBJ1-2; 7 bases fit TRBD1. The CDR3 totals 14 residues. V trimming: 6 bases; J trimming: 1 base; junction bases outside the gene matches: 5. Germline loops: CDR1 MNHEY, CDR2 SVGAGI. The CDR3 sequence: CASSPSGGNYGYTF. As DNA, the CDR3 is TGTGCCAGCAGCCCCTCAGGGGGTAACTATGGCTACACCTTC.

The chain combines TRBV7-2 with TRBJ2-7; 11 nucleotides agree with TRBD2. There are 18 residues in the CDR3. CDR1 and CDR2 (germline): SGHTA, FQGNSA. With 5 bases clipped from V and 4 bases from J, the junction kept 16 bases outside the gene matches. CDR3 nucleotide sequence: TGTGCCAGCAGCCTCGTAGCGGGAGGGCCCGGGGGTTCGTACGAGCAGTACTTC. As protein: CASSLVAGGPGGSYEQYF.